Listed here is a single T cell receptor (beta chain). The entry originates in a study of blood T cell repertoires in COVID-19. At the level of the study: Collection of acute and convalescent COVID-19 samples took place in the United States, Italy and Spain. Sample material is recorded as cDNA or gDNA derived from T cells, B-cell-depleted T cells, or PBMCs.

V lost 5 bases and J 4 bases, leaving 14 bases between the germline ends. CDR3 size: 15 residues. Germline lookup yields CDR1 SGHAT and CDR2 FQNNGV. This table comes from immunoSEQ multiplex PCR, and its TCRdb copy is limited to in-frame clones, with some not included. The table has 200,000 to 250,000 clones, 80% seen once. Enrollees, about 18 to 89 years old, lived in 25 or so US areas. Participants were placed into cohorts based on the clinical history they reported. Sequencing input: PBMCs or T cells enriched from blood (not recorded which). The receptor comes from a man aged 25-45 years with acute COVID-19. The chain uses TRBV11-2 and TRBJ2-2, with D tentatively TRBD1 (6 bases). The CDR3 DNA follows: TGTGCCAGCAGCGTCGGACAGAGAACCACCGGGGAGCTGTTTTTT. As protein: CASSVGQRTTGELFF.